This T cell receptor (beta chain) came from a study of CD8+ T cells in alopecia areata. Study-wide findings and caveats: Patients shared TCRs less clearly than mice did, possibly owing to HLA. Lesional scalp, notably in alopecia totalis/universalis, had clonality above that of normal scalp.

Investigators isolated RNA and reverse transcribed it into cDNA to act as the sequencing template. The table came from immunoSEQ multiplex PCR; TCRdb's copy has only in-frame clones and leaves some out. This sample carries about 130,000 clones, about 46% of them seen once, and the ten largest clones take around 20%. Peripheral blood and lesional scalp punch biopsies came from alopecia areata patients. Sorting from PBMCs produced CD4+ and CD8+ T cells. Germline loops: CDR1 SEHNR, CDR2 FQNEAQ (reference sequence). The CDR3 is 16 amino acids. V lost 4 bases and J lost 4; bases outside the gene matches: 9. Remarks on this clone: Its specificity is unknown.

The rearrangement uses TRBV7-9 and TRBJ2-5, with 10 bases identical to TRBD1. The sequences come from CD8+ T cells sorted from blood, collected at week 0. The clonotype originates from a human donor with alopecia areata. The CDR3 sequence: CASSSPDRGRGETQYF. The CDR3 DNA reads as TGTGCCAGCAGCTCCCCAGACAGGGGGCGCGGAGAGACCCAGTACTTC.